This TCR beta chain came from a study of T cells in Graves' hyperthyroidism and ophthalmopathy (dated 2019 in TCRdb). Some background on the complete study: Peripheral blood was collected at initial diagnosis, before any treatment. TCR V-J signatures able to tell the groups apart were searched for in a discovery cohort of more than 90 patients, of whom 43 had Graves' ophthalmopathy and around 57 had stable Graves' hyperthyroidism. Once sampling was done, hyperthyroidism patients were given methimazole at a starting dose of 30 mg daily, whereas ophthalmopathy patients were given high-dose intravenous methylprednisolone. In several Graves' hyperthyroidism patients, the study also compared T-cell repertoires from thyroid tissue with T-cell repertoires from blood. The 85 to 100 discovery patients were randomly split 7:3 into training and test sets. The paper describes TCR Vbeta CDR3 sequencing of around 140 peripheral blood samples, made up of 43 ophthalmopathy patients, around 73 hyperthyroidism patients and roughly 17 progressor patients. An independent validation cohort of around 19 hyperthyroidism patients and about 16 patients who later progressed to ophthalmopathy tested prospective prediction of ophthalmopathy.

The TCR beta CDR3 regions were amplified from the RNA transcripts. The first round of RT-PCR for the TCR CDR3 was performed with the HTBI primer set and the Qiagen OneStep RT-PCR kit. A second multiplex PCR round built the libraries, followed by size selection and purification. Sequencing of the libraries was done on an Illumina HiSeq2000 using paired-end 100 bp reads. The authors processed their data as follows. SOAPnuke was used to process the raw data, removing reads that contained adapters or uncalled bases, had a mean Phred below 15, or lacked an exact match to the constant primer or identifier. High-quality paired reads were merged using COPE v1.2.5, and each unique nucleotide sequence was defined as a clonotype. MiTCR v1.1 was used to align the clonotypes against IMGT TRBV, TRBD and TRBJ reference segments. The analysis was restricted to V-J combinations with a frequency above 0.0001, which together covered about 99% of the repertoires. The TCS score was defined as F50 (clonal expansion) divided by E x V (chaos), with BLOSUM62-based TCRdist calculated between CDR3 peptides within each V-J. Welch's t-statistics and random forest reduced around 510 V-J features to 13, which were used in a naive Bayes classifier (R e1071). The raw public data were reprocessed by TCRdb itself: fastp quality trimming at Q25, MiXCR clonotype calling, in-frame beta chains only. Every CDR3 protein is listed once, alongside the most common genes and DNA of its rows. The V and J calls follow TCRdb's processing rather than the paper's. The table for this sample lists 500,000 to 650,000 distinct CDR3 sequences; approximately 14% of them were counted only once. The leading ten clones occupy roughly 13% of the sample.

As to this clonotype: There is no known antigen for this receptor. Just one base apart from a much larger clone, this may be a read error.

Stable Graves' hyperthyroidism was defined as no progression to ophthalmopathy during 18 months of follow-up. The hyperthyroidism patients were between 18 and 65 years old and newly diagnosed, with a disease duration of less than 2 months. Exclusion was applied to patients with uncontrolled infections, other autoimmune diseases, pregnancy or lactation. Clinical symptoms, serum thyroxine and TRAb, thyroid ultrasound, and orbital computed tomography formed the basis for the diagnoses. PBMCs were separated from 7.5 to 10 ml of fresh peripheral blood using Ficoll-Paque density gradient centrifugation. Trizol reagent was used to extract total RNA, and RNA quality was then checked on an Agilent 2100 Bioanalyzer. Overall study outcomes, separate from this receptor: In validation, progression to ophthalmopathy was predicted by the model with more than 65% sensitivity and 72% to 85% specificity, a median of 6.5 months before onset. Sample size was not statistically predetermined, and blinding of investigators to group allocation was not performed. A model built on a 13 V-J signature distinguished ophthalmopathy from stable hyperthyroidism, reaching roughly 88% sensitivity and around 82% specificity in cross-validation and 80%/75% in testing. Most expanded thyroid clonotypes (frequency above 0.001) were also detected in blood, suggesting blood repertoires may reflect thyroid immune responses.

The clonotype was recovered from a woman between 40 and 55 years old with Graves' hyperthyroidism. The specimen sequenced was blood.

The CDR3 in this case is CASGESEPWVVQDQPQHF. At the DNA level, the sequence is TGTGCCAGCGGTGAATCTGAGCCCTGGGTCGTTCAAGATCAGCCCCAGCATTTT. The chain uses TRBV6-1 and TRBJ1-5; the D gene is unclear. The CDR3 numbers 18 residues from cysteine through phenylalanine. Only the CDR3 portion is preserved as DNA: 54 bases, with reading frame beginning at the first base. From a lookup of the germline V gene, CDR1 and CDR2 are MNHNS and SASEGT.